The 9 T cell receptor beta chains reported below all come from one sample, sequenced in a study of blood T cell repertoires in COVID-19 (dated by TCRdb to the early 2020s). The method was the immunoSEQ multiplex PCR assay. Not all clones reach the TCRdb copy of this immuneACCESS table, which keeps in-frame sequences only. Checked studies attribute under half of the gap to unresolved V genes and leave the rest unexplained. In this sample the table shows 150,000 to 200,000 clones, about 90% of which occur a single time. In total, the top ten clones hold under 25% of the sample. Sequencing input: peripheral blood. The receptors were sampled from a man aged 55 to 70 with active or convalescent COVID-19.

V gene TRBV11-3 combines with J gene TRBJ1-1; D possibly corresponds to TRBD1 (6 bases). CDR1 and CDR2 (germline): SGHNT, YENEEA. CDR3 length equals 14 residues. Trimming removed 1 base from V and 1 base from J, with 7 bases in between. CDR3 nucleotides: TGTGCCAGCAGCTTAGGGGGACAGAACACTGAAGCTTTCTTT. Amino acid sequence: CASSLGGQNTEAFF.

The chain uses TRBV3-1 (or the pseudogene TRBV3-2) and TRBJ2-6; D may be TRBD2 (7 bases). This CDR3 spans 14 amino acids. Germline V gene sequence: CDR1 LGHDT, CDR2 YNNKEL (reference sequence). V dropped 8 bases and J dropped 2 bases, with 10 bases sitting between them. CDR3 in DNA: TGTGCCAGCGAGGGGGGGACTGGGGCCAACGTCCTGACTTTC. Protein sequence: CASEGGTGANVLTF.

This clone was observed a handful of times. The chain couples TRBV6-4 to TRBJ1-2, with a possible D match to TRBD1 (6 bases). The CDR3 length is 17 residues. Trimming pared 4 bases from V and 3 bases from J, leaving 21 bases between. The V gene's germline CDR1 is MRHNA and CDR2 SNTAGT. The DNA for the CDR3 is TGTGCCAGCAGTGTCCCCGGACAGCGCCGACCTGACTATGGCTACACCTTC. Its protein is CASSVPGQRRPDYGYTF.

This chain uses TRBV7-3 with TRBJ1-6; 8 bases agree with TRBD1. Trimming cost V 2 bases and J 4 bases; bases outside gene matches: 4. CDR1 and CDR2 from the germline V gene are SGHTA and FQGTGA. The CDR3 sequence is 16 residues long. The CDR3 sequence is CASSLSGGVYNSPLHF. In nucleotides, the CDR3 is TGTGCCAGCAGCTTATCAGGGGGCGTATATAATTCACCCCTCCACTTT.

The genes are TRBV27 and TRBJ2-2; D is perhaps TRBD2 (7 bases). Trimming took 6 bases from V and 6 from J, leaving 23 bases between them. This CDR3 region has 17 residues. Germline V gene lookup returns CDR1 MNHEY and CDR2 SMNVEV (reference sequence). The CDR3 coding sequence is TGTGCCAGCAGGTTCCCCCGGGGGGCTTTTCGTTCCGGGGAGCTGTTTTTT. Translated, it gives CASRFPRGAFRSGELFF.

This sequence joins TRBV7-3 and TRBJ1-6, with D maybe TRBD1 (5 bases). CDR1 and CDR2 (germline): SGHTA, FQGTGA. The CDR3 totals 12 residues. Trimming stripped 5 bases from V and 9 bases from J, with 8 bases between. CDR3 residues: CASSRGGSPLHF. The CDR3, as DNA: TGTGCCAGCAGCCGGGGGGGTTCACCCCTCCACTTT.

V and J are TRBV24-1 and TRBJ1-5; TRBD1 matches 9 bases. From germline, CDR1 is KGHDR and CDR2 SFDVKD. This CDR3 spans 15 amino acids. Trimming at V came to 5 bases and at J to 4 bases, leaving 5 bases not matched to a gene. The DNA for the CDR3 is TGTGCCACCAGTGTCGGACAGGGGTTGAATCAGCCCCAGCATTTT. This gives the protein CATSVGQGLNQPQHF.

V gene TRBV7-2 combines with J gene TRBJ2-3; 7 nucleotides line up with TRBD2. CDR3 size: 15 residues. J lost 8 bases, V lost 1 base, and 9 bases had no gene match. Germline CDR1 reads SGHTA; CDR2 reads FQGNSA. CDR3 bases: TGTGCCAGCAGCTTAGGGAGCGGGGCCCCAAGTACGCAGTATTTT. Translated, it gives CASSLGSGAPSTQYF.

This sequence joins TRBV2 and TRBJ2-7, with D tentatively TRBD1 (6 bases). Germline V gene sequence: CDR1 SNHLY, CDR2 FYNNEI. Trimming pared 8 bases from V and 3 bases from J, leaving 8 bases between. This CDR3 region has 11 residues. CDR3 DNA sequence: TGTGCCAGCGGACAGCACTACGAGCAGTACTTC. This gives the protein CASGQHYEQYF.